This T cell receptor beta chain derives from a study of PD-1 blockade in classical Hodgkin lymphoma. On this clone: The antigen is unknown.

Sequencing was performed with immunoSEQ multiplex PCR; in TCRdb, only in-frame clones are kept and a portion is missing. The sample lists about 47,000 clones, roughly 80% occurring once. The time point is: cycle 4 day 1 (C4D1), after six to seven weeks of nivolumab. Each patient's relapse followed autologous stem cell transplantation, and brentuximab vedotin exposure varied. Broader study findings: Underlying causes for the observed repertoire differences were not defined, possibly disease activity or prior therapy. While CD8+ TCR diversity did not rise significantly by C4D1, CD4+ TCR diversity did. Healthy donors were reported to have higher baseline TCR diversity than newly diagnosed patients.

The V and J ends lost 4 bases and 6 bases respectively, with 12 bases between them. The CDR3 sequence is 13 residues long. Germline values: CDR1 SNHLY, CDR2 FYNNEI. The sequence derives from a human donor with classical Hodgkin lymphoma. The chain links TRBV2 to TRBJ1-2; no clear D. This material consisted of peripheral blood mononuclear cells (PBMCs), taken before the fourth cycle of nivolumab. This chain's CDR3 is CASSALGLNGYTF. In DNA, the CDR3 is TGTGCCAGCAGTGCCCTAGGTCTTAATGGCTACACCTTC.